The 16 T cell receptor beta chains presented below share a single source sample, sequenced in a study of blood T cell repertoires in COVID-19. Profiled with immunoSEQ multiplex PCR; TCRdb holds only in-frame clones, not every one. The data contain 200,000 to 250,000 clones, more than 80% of them singletons. Sequenced input: PBMCs or T cells enriched from blood (not recorded which). The receptors here all came from a woman between 18 and 29 years old in a cohort exposed to, infected with or recovered from COVID-19 (not recorded which).

This chain links TRBV28 with TRBJ2-2, with TRBD1 as a possible D gene (5 bases). V shed 5 bases and J shed 0 bases, with 13 bases lying between them. Germline lookup yields CDR1 MDHEN and CDR2 SYDVKM. The CDR3 has 16 residues. CDR3 nucleotides: TGTGCCAGCAGTCCCCTGGACAACTCGAACACCGGGGAGCTGTTTTTT. Translating it yields CASSPLDNSNTGELFF. The variable domain in full, completed from reference TRBV28 and TRBJ2-2, reads DVKVTQSSRYLVKRTGEKVFLECVQDMDHENMFWYRQDPGLGLRLIYFSYDVKMKEKGDIPEGYSVSREKKERFSLILESASTNQTSMYLCASSPLDNSNTGELFFGEGSRLTVL.

The chain uses TRBV4-1 and TRBJ1-1; 8 nucleotides align to TRBD1. The germline V gene encodes CDR1 MGHRA and CDR2 YSYEKL. With 3 bases clipped from V and 1 base from J, the junction kept 1 base outside the gene matches. The CDR3 runs 14 residues. The CDR3 loop reads CASSQDRENTEAFF. The CDR3 DNA follows: TGCGCCAGCAGCCAGGACAGGGAGAACACTGAAGCTTTCTTT.

The chain is built from TRBV28 and TRBJ1-5; D remains ambiguous. The germline V and J ends were trimmed by 6 bases and 9 bases, with 18 bases remaining between them. From germline, CDR1 is MDHEN and CDR2 SYDVKM. This CDR3 region has 14 residues. The CDR3 DNA follows: TGTGCCAGCAGCCTAGAAGGCAGTGGAAGGCCCCAGCATTTT. Its translation is CASSLEGSGRPQHF.

A few counts support this clone. This sequence joins TRBV11-2 and TRBJ1-3, with 8 bases identical to TRBD1. CDR1 SGHAT and CDR2 FQNNGV come from the germline V gene. V shed 8 bases and J 0 bases; nucleotides not matched to a gene: 3. This CDR3 is 14 amino acids long. In DNA form, the CDR3 reads TGTGCCAGCGGCCAGGGGGCCTCTGGAAACACCATATATTTT. Encoded protein: CASGQGASGNTIYF. Full variable domain (outside the CDR3, taken from reference TRBV11-2 and TRBJ1-3): EAGVAQSPRYKIIEKRQSVAFWCNPISGHATLYWYQQILGQGPKLLIQFQNNGVVDDSQLPKDRFSAERLKGVDSTLKIQPAKLEDSAVYLCASGQGASGNTIYFGEGSWLTVV.

The V and J genes are TRBV19 and TRBJ1-1, with a weak D call TRBD1 (6 bases). This CDR3 contains 14 residues. CDR1 and CDR2 from the germline V gene are LNHDA and SQIVND (reference sequence). The germline V and J ends were trimmed by 3 bases and 3 bases, with 11 bases remaining between them. In DNA, the CDR3 is TGTGCCAGTAGTATTTGGGGGCTCGACACTGAAGCTTTCTTT. It translates to CASSIWGLDTEAFF.

The rearrangement joins TRBV9 to TRBJ1-1, with TRBD1 as a possible D gene (6 bases). Per the germline V gene, CDR1 is SGDLS and CDR2 is YYNGEE. V was clipped by 4 bases and J by 4 bases, with 17 bases between them. The CDR3 consists of 15 residues. In nucleotides, the CDR3 is TGTGCCAGCAGCATAAGAGGGGGTGTCGGCACTGAAGCTTTCTTT. Its protein product is CASSIRGGVGTEAFF.

The J gene is TRBJ2-7, the V gene TRBV13; 8 bases map to TRBD1. Trimming took 4 bases from V and 10 from J; bases not matched to a gene: 15. CDR3 size: 15 residues. Germline CDR1 PRHDT, CDR2 FYEKMQ (reference sequence). The CDR3, as DNA: TGTGCCAGCAGCTCCGCTGCCGGGACAGGCCTAAAACAGTACTTC. Translating it yields CASSSAAGTGLKQYF.

The chain is built from TRBV7-2 and TRBJ2-3; 10 nucleotides align to TRBD2. The V segment lost 1 base and the J segment 2 bases; nucleotides outside the gene matches: 3. Germline V gene lookup returns CDR1 SGHTA and CDR2 FQGNSA. The CDR3 length is 16 residues. The CDR3 loop reads CASSLVSGRPTDTQYF. In DNA form, the CDR3 reads TGTGCCAGCAGCTTAGTTAGCGGGAGGCCCACAGATACGCAGTATTTT.

The DNA for the CDR3 is TGTGCCAGCAGCTTACAGGCCTTACCTGGCTACACCTTC. Protein product: CASSLQALPGYTF. The chain joins TRBV7-2 to TRBJ1-2; D uncertain. Germline lookup yields CDR1 SGHTA and CDR2 FQGNSA. Trimming left V 2 bases short and J 7 bases short, with 11 bases between. The CDR3 is 13 amino acids.

V gene TRBV18 combines with J gene TRBJ1-1; D is uncertain. Per germline, CDR1 KGHSH and CDR2 LQKENI. This CDR3 has 15 amino acids. V was pared by 3 bases and J by 1 base, with 12 bases between. This CDR3 is CASSPFTVGNTEAFF. DNA of the CDR3: TGTGCCAGCTCACCGTTTACAGTGGGGAACACTGAAGCTTTCTTT. The full variable domain, rest sourced from reference TRBV18 and TRBJ1-1, is NAGVMQNPRHLVRRRGQEARLRCSPMKGHSHVYWYRQLPEEGLKFMVYLQKENIIDESGMPKERFSAEFPKEGPSILRIQQVVRGDSAAYFCASSPFTVGNTEAFFGQGTRLTVV.

The chain uses TRBV11-2 and TRBJ2-5, with TRBD1 matching over 8 bases. With V trimmed by 2 bases and J by 5 bases, 10 bases remained unmatched. The germline V gene has CDR1 SGHAT and CDR2 FQNNGV. CDR3 length: 16 residues. The CDR3 DNA reads as TGTGCCAGCAGCTTAACAGCCAATACAGGGGGGGAGACCCAGTACTTC. It encodes CASSLTANTGGETQYF.

The chain joins TRBV5-6 to TRBJ2-3, with 14 bases aligning to TRBD2. The CDR3 covers 15 residues. V was clipped by 6 bases and J by 8 bases; unmatched bases: 8. Germline V gives CDR1 SGHDT, CDR2 YYEEEE. For the CDR3, the DNA is TGTGCCAGCACCGGGACTAGCGGGGGTTGGAGTACGCAGTATTTT. Translating it yields CASTGTSGGWSTQYF.

The chain joins TRBV19 to TRBJ1-5; TRBD1 matches 8 bases. Germline V gene lookup returns CDR1 LNHDA and CDR2 SQIVND (reference sequence). V was clipped by 3 bases and J by 1 base; unmatched bases: 8. This CDR3 comprises 17 residues. The CDR3 DNA is TGTGCCAGTAGTATTGGCCTTGACAGGGGAAGCAATCAGCCCCAGCATTTT. The encoded protein is CASSIGLDRGSNQPQHF.

The CDR3 region is CASSLGGPGQGGGYTF. The CDR3, as DNA: TGCGCCAGCAGCTTGGGGGGACCGGGACAGGGCGGTGGCTACACCTTC. The chain carries TRBV5-1 and TRBJ1-2; 9 bases fit TRBD1. The CDR3 extends over 16 amino acids. V lost 0 bases, J lost 7 bases, and 10 bases stayed unmatched. Germline lookup yields CDR1 SGHRS and CDR2 YFSETQ.

This clone was detected once. The chain links TRBV6-5 to TRBJ2-7; D is uncertain. CDR3 length: 13 amino acids. Germline CDR1 reads MNHEY; CDR2 reads SVGAGI. V was clipped by 0 bases and J by 2 bases, with 5 bases between them. In nucleotides, the CDR3 is TGTGCCAGCAGTTACTCGGAGCCCTACGAGCAGTACTTC. Amino acid sequence: CASSYSEPYEQYF.

This clone was detected only a few times. The rearrangement uses TRBV28 and TRBJ1-4; 9 nucleotides line up with TRBD1. Unmatched junction bases numbered 19, after V lost 8 bases and J lost 0 bases. Germline assignment: CDR1 MDHEN and CDR2 SYDVKM. The CDR3 sequence is 20 residues long. In DNA, the CDR3 is TGTGCCAGCCCGGGACAGGGTTTGCTCCTGCCGAAGGCAACTAATGAAAAACTGTTTTTT. It encodes CASPGQGLLLPKATNEKLFF.